These 20 T cell receptor beta chains share one sample of origin, sequenced in a study of beta chain features in type 1 diabetes. What these receptors recognize is not known. cDNA synthesis used the whole RNA isolate, giving expressed TCRB sequences. Using immunoSEQ multiplex PCR, the repertoire was profiled, and TCRdb retains in-frame clones only, with some absent. Among about 640,000 clones listed, 9.5% to 15% were seen once. Notes on the study in general: In every one of the four CD4+ subsets, TCRB CDR3s were moderately but significantly shorter in Type 1 diabetes patients.

Sequenced sample: naive CD4+ T cells from blood. Every receptor here comes from a man aged 30 to 39 with type 1 diabetes.

In this sample, this clone turned up a few times. The chain is built from TRBV7-2 and TRBJ2-3; D is ambiguous. The CDR3 has 14 residues. Trimming cost V 1 base and J 6 bases, with 11 bases left between them. Germline values: CDR1 SGHTA, CDR2 FQGNSA. This CDR3 reads CASSLGPRWDTQYF. CDR3 sequence (DNA): TGTGCCAGCAGCTTAGGGCCTCGGTGGGATACGCAGTATTTT.

The chain employs TRBV25-1 and TRBJ2-1; 8 bases align to TRBD1. Germline trimming cut 2 bases from V and 7 bases from J; bases unmatched to any gene: 4. There are 14 residues in the CDR3. Germline CDR1 and CDR2: MGHDK and SYGVNS. The CDR3 DNA follows: TGTGCCAGCAGTGAAACAGGGGGGCGAAATGAGCAGTTCTTC. It is translated as CASSETGGRNEQFF.

The chain carries TRBV9 and TRBJ1-1; 9 nucleotides line up with TRBD1. The V gene end was trimmed by 4 bases and the J gene end by 7 bases; junction bases not matched to a gene: 11. Germline-derived CDR1 and CDR2 are SGDLS and YYNGEE. The CDR3 totals 15 residues. CDR3 sequence (DNA): TGTGCCAGCAGCCCCCGTCAGGGACAGGGTATTGAAGCTTTCTTT. Residues: CASSPRQGQGIEAFF. The complete variable domain, with remaining parts taken from reference TRBV9 and TRBJ1-1, reads DSGVTQTPKHLITATGQRVTLRCSPRSGDLSVYWYQQSLDQGLQFLIQYYNGEERAKGNILERFSAQQFPDLHSELNLSSLELGDSALYFCASSPRQGQGIEAFFGQGTRLTVV.

The rearrangement uses TRBV5-4 and TRBJ2-2; no clear D gene. The germline gives CDR1 SGHNT, CDR2 YYREEE (reference sequence). V lost 1 base to trimming and J lost 4 bases, with 11 bases between them. CDR3 length: 15 residues. CDR3 bases: TGTGCCAGCAGCTTGACTTTCGGCAGCACCGGGGAGCTGTTTTTT. Encoded protein: CASSLTFGSTGELFF.

The chain combines TRBV6-6 with TRBJ2-7; D perhaps matches TRBD2 (6 bases). This CDR3 comprises 14 residues. Germline V gene lookup returns CDR1 MNHNY and CDR2 SVGAGI (reference sequence). The germline V and J ends were trimmed by 6 bases and 0 bases, with 12 bases remaining between them. The CDR3 bases are TGTGCCAGCAGACAGGAGGGGAGCTCCTACGAGCAGTACTTC. Its translation is CASRQEGSSYEQYF.

In its sample, this clone was seen a few times. This rearrangement joins TRBV9 to TRBJ1-2; TRBD1 agrees at 10 bases. After removal of 3 bases from V and 8 bases from J, the junction contained 13 bases not matched to a gene. CDR1 is SGDLS, CDR2 YYNGEE, per germline. CDR3 length: 16 residues. The DNA for the CDR3 is TGTGCCAGCAGCGGGACCCCTCGACAGGGGGCGAAAGGCTACACCTTC. Its translation is CASSGTPRQGAKGYTF.

This clone was seen more than once but under ten times. The genes are TRBV28 and TRBJ2-7, with 7 bases lining up with TRBD1. Looked up from germline, CDR1 is MDHEN and CDR2 is SYDVKM. The CDR3 is made up of 12 amino acids. J gave up 2 bases and V 9 bases, and 4 bases lay outside the gene matches. The CDR3 sequence is CASRQGPYEQYF. CDR3 bases: TGTGCCAGTCGACAGGGACCCTACGAGCAGTACTTC.

The J gene is TRBJ1-5, the V gene TRBV10-2; 8 nucleotides line up with TRBD1. The germline CDR1 and CDR2 sequences are WSHSY and SAAADI. The CDR3 extends over 13 amino acids. The trim removed 6 bases at V and 8 bases at J, leaving 6 bases unmatched. As DNA, the CDR3 is TGCGCCAGCAGGAAGGACAGGGACGAGCCCCAGCATTTT. It encodes CASRKDRDEPQHF.

This clone came up a few times. V usage is TRBV9 and J usage is TRBJ2-5; 14 bases line up with TRBD2. The length of the CDR3 is 15 residues. The V segment lost 3 bases and the J segment 7 bases; nucleotides outside the gene matches: 5. Germline V gives CDR1 SGDLS, CDR2 YYNGEE. CDR3 loop: CASSEGLAGVGTQYF. The CDR3 coding sequence is TGTGCCAGCAGCGAGGGACTAGCGGGGGTGGGGACCCAGTACTTC.

The sample holds a few counts of this clone. V usage is TRBV29-1 and J usage is TRBJ2-2; D gene unclear. CDR3 size: 12 residues. Germline V gene sequence: CDR1 SQVTM, CDR2 ANQGSEA. Trimming pared 4 bases from V and 7 bases from J, leaving 10 bases between. CDR3 protein: CSVVGPDGELFF. The CDR3 DNA reads as TGCAGCGTTGTTGGGCCGGACGGGGAGCTGTTTTTT.

This clone has just a few counts. The V call is TRBV11-2, the J call TRBJ2-1; 8 bases line up with TRBD1. The CDR3 consists of 15 residues. Germline CDR1 is SGHAT and CDR2 is FQNNGV. V gave up 9 bases and J gave up 6 bases; unmatched junction bases: 13. In DNA form, the CDR3 reads TGTGCCAGTCTAATGGACAGGGTTTTGTTCAATGAGCAGTTCTTC. Its protein is CASLMDRVLFNEQFF.

DNA for the CDR3: TGTGCCAGCAATAGGGGGGTGACCACAGATACGCAGTATTTT. Residues: CASNRGVTTDTQYF. V usage is TRBV2 and J usage is TRBJ2-3, with D perhaps TRBD1 or TRBD2 (6 bases each). V lost 7 bases and J 2 bases, leaving 13 bases between the germline ends. Germline V gene sequence: CDR1 SNHLY, CDR2 FYNNEI. The CDR3 sequence is 14 residues long.

J is TRBJ1-1 and V is TRBV19; D is undetermined. Germline CDR1 reads LNHDA; CDR2 reads SQIVND (reference sequence). V lost 7 bases and J lost 7, with 10 bases in between. The CDR3 has 11 amino acids. The CDR3 DNA is TGTGCCAGTACCCTCGGGGTTGAAGCTTTCTTT. Translation gives CASTLGVEAFF.

CDR3: CASSFEEKGEKLFF. For the CDR3, the DNA is TGTGCCAGCAGTTTCGAGGAGAAAGGAGAAAAACTGTTTTTT. J is TRBJ1-4 and V is TRBV6-5; D remains ambiguous. CDR3 size: 14 residues. Germline CDR1 is MNHEY and CDR2 is SVGAGI. The V gene lost 4 bases and the J gene lost 8 bases, with 14 bases spanning the gap.

The CDR3 is CASSPRDSLGYTF. CDR3 in DNA: TGTGCCAGCTCACCTCGGGACAGCCTTGGCTACACCTTC. The chain is built from TRBV18 and TRBJ1-2; 7 bases match TRBD1. The germline V gene has CDR1 KGHSH and CDR2 LQKENI. The CDR3 extends over 13 amino acids. V lost 3 bases and J lost 7; bases outside the gene matches: 5.

V and J are TRBV14 and TRBJ2-5; D is unclear. The germline V and J ends were trimmed by 5 bases and 5 bases, with 21 bases remaining between them. Germline loops: CDR1 SGHDN, CDR2 FVKESK. This CDR3 has 16 residues. CDR3 nucleotides: TGTGCCAGCAGCGCGCTACTACGGAGAAATGGGGAGACCCAGTACTTC. Its translation: CASSALLRRNGETQYF.

This clone came up a few times. The chain joins TRBV18 to TRBJ1-5, with D possibly being TRBD1 (6 bases). The CDR3 is 14 residues long. Germline values: CDR1 KGHSH, CDR2 LQKENI. The ends were cut back, 2 bases at V and 6 bases at J, with 11 bases in the middle. CDR3 nucleotides: TGTGCCAGCTCACCAGGTACAGGGACTCAGCCCCAGCATTTT. Its translation: CASSPGTGTQPQHF.

The genes are TRBV6-1 and TRBJ1-6; 9 bases map to TRBD1. V was pared by 4 bases and J by 13 bases, with 17 bases of the junction left unmatched. Germline assignment: CDR1 MNHNS and CDR2 SASEGT. The CDR3 contains 17 residues. The CDR3 bases are TGTGCCAGCAGTGCTCGAGGAGGACAGGGGCCCCTCCCGCCCCTCCACTTT. Encoded protein: CASSARGGQGPLPPLHF.

V gene TRBV5-8 combines with J gene TRBJ1-6; 8 bases are shared with TRBD1. Germline lookup yields CDR1 SGHTS and CDR2 YDEGEE. Trimming at V came to 4 bases and at J to 10 bases, leaving 10 bases not matched to a gene. The CDR3 covers 15 residues. The CDR3 reads CASSPGQGPRSPLHF. In DNA form, the CDR3 reads TGTGCCAGCAGCCCAGGACAGGGACCTCGGTCACCCCTCCACTTT.

This clone was seen a few times. This sequence joins TRBV30 and TRBJ2-2, with 11 positions matching TRBD1. CDR3 length equals 17 residues. Germline CDR1 GTSNPN, CDR2 SVGIG (reference sequence). The junction had 6 bases not matched to a gene; V was cut back by 3 bases and J by 0 bases. CDR3 DNA sequence: TGTGCCTGGAGCGGGGACAGGGGGAGTACGAACACCGGGGAGCTGTTTTTT. This translates into CAWSGDRGSTNTGELFF.